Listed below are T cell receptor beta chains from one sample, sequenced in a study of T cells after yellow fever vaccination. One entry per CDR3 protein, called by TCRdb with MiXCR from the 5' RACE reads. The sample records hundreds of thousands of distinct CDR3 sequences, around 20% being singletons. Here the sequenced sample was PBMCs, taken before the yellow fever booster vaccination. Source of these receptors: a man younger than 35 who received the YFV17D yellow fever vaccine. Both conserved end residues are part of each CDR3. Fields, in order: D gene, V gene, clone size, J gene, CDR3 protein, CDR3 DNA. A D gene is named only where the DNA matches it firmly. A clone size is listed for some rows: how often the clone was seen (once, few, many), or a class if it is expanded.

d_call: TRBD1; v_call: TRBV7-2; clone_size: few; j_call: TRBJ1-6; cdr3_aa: CASSSPTGGNSPLHF; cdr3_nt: TGTGCCAGCAGCTCACCGACAGGGGGAAATTCACCCCTCCACTTT
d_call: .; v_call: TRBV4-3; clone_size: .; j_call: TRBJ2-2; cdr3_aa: CASSRAQGAGELFF; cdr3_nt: TGCGCCAGCAGCCGCGCGCAGGGAGCCGGGGAGCTGTTTTTT
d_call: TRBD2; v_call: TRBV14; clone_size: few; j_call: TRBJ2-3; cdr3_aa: CASSQDLLAGGDTQYF; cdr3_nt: TGTGCCAGCAGCCAAGATCTACTAGCGGGGGGAGATACGCAGTATTTT
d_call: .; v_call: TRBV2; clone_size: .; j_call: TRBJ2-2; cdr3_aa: CASREEYGGELFF; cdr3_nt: TGTGCCAGCAGGGAGGAGTATGGCGGGGAGCTGTTTTTT
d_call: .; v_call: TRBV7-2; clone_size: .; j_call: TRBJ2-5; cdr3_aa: CASRQTAAQETQYF; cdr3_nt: TGTGCCAGCAGGCAAACAGCCGCGCAAGAGACCCAGTACTTC
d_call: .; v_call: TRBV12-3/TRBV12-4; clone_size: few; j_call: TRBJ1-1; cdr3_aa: CASSLVGLEAFF; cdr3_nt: TGTGCCAGCAGTTTAGTAGGCCTTGAAGCTTTCTTT
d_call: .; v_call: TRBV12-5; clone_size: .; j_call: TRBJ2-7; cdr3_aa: CASGPGVSYEQYF; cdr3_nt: TGTGCTAGTGGTCCGGGGGTCTCCTACGAGCAGTACTTC
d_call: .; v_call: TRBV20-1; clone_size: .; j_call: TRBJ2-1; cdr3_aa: CRAQRYNEQFF; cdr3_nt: TGCAGGGCCCAGCGGTACAATGAGCAGTTCTTC
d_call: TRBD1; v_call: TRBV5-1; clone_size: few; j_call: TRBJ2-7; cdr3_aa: CASSLGQGEQYF; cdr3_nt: TGCGCCAGCAGCTTGGGACAGGGCGAGCAGTACTTC
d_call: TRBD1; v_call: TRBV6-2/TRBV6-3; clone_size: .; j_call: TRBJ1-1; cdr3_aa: CASKNQGAPEAFF; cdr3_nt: TGTGCCAGCAAGAATCAGGGGGCCCCTGAAGCTTTCTTT
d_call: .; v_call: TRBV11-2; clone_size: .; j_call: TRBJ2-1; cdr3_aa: CASSISGGRSYNEQFF; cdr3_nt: TGTGCCAGCAGCATTTCCGGGGGCCGCTCCTACAATGAGCAGTTCTTC
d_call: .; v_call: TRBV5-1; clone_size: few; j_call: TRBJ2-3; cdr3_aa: CASSADGASTDTQYF; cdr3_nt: TGCGCCAGCAGCGCGGACGGGGCGAGCACAGATACGCAGTATTTT
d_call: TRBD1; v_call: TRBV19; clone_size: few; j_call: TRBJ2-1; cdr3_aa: CASEATGGGEQFF; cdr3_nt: TGTGCTAGCGAAGCGACAGGGGGCGGTGAGCAGTTCTTC
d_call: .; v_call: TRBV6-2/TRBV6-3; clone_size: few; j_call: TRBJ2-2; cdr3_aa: CASRPSNGLGTGELFF; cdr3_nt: TGTGCCAGCAGGCCCTCGAATGGGTTGGGAACCGGGGAGCTGTTTTTT
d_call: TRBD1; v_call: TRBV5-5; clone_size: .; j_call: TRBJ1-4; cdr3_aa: CASSLGQGAFNEKLFF; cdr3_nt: TGTGCCAGCAGCTTGGGACAGGGGGCGTTTAATGAAAAACTGTTTTTT
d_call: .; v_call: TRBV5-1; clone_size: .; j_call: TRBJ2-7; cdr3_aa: CASSFRGRLIEQYF; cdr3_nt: TGCGCCAGCAGCTTTCGGGGGCGCTTAATCGAGCAGTACTTC
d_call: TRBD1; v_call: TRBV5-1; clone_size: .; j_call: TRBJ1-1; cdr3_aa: CASSFRDRGQTEAFF; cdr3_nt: TGCGCCAGCAGCTTCAGGGACAGGGGGCAAACTGAAGCTTTCTTT
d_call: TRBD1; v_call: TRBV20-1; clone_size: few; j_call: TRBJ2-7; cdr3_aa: CSAGGQGTGYEQYF; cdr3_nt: TGCAGTGCTGGGGGACAGGGAACAGGCTACGAGCAGTACTTC
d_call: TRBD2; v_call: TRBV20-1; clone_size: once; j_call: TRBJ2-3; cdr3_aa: CSAPFSGGRPDTQYF; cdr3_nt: TGCAGTGCACCTTTTTCGGGGGGGCGGCCAGATACGCAGTATTTT
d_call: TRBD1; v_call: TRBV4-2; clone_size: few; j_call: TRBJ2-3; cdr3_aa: CASSQLNRGQGTDTQYF; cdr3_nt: TGTGCCAGCAGTCAATTAAACAGGGGGCAGGGGACAGATACGCAGTATTTT
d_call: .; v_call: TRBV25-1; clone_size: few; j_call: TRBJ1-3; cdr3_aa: CASSGPGNTIYF; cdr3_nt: TGTGCCAGCAGCGGTCCTGGAAACACCATATATTTT
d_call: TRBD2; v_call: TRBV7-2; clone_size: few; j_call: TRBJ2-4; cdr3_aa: CASSPWLSGAGKNIQYF; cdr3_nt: TGTGCCAGCAGCCCCTGGCTTAGCGGGGCTGGCAAAAACATTCAGTACTTC
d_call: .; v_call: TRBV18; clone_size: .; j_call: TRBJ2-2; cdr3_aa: CASSPPAPGELFF; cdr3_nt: TGTGCCAGCTCACCACCGGCCCCGGGGGAGCTGTTTTTT
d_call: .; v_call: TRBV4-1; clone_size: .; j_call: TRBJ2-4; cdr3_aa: CASSQGLAKNIQYF; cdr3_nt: TGCGCCAGCAGCCAGGGGCTAGCCAAAAACATTCAGTACTTC